Reported below is one T cell receptor (beta chain). The antigen remains unidentified. The CDR3 is 16 residues long. CDR1 and CDR2 from the germline V gene are SGHTS and YDEGEE. V was pared by 3 bases and J by 2 bases, with 7 bases of the junction left unmatched. The sample belongs to a study of graft-versus-host responses after intestinal transplantation. Study information: Recipients got multivisceral, liver-intestinal, or isolated intestinal transplants. Recipients across the board were started on anti-thymocyte globulin induction, then kept on tacrolimus and steroids for two to four years.

The study, taken as a whole, reports: Early post-transplant HvG declines showed an association with peak circulating GvH clone levels.

This table comes from immunoSEQ multiplex PCR, and its TCRdb copy is limited to in-frame clones, with some not included. The table includes more than 85,000 clones, 80% to 95% detected once. This chain uses TRBV5-8 with TRBJ2-3; 9 nucleotides align to TRBD1. The origin of this receptor is a human donor who was the organ donor for an intestinal transplant. The sequenced sample was unstimulated CD8+ T cells sorted from spleen or lymph node cells, obtained before transplant. The DNA of the CDR3 is TGTGCCAGCAGCTGGGACAGGGCTCCTTTCACAGATACGCAGTATTTT. It is translated as CASSWDRAPFTDTQYF. Combining the CDR3 with reference TRBV5-8 and TRBJ2-3 gives the whole variable domain EAGVTQSPTHLIKTRGQQATLRCSPISGHTSVYWYQQALGLGLQFLLWYDEGEERNRGNFPPRFSGRQFPNYSSELNVNALELEDSALYLCASSWDRAPFTDTQYFGPGTRLTVL.